What follows is one T cell receptor beta chain and its context. Compared with germline, one end of the junction differs, possibly owing to a read error. This sample stems from a study of memory CD4+ T cells and cytomegalovirus serostatus. Sequencing used immunoSEQ multiplex PCR; TCRdb keeps in-frame clones, though not all of them. The repertoire holds 50,000 to 65,000 clones, with roughly three quarters as singletons. The sort gate was single viable CD3+CD4+CD8-CD45RO+ cells for memory CD4+ T cells. Germline CDR1 and CDR2: SSHAT and FNYEAQ (reference sequence). This CDR3 region has 15 residues. The rearrangement uses TRBV7-7 and TRBJ2-3; D is possibly TRBD1 (6 bases). This TCR was sampled from an adult in good health and CMV-seronegative. The sequenced material came from memory CD4+ T cells from blood. This chain's CDR3 is CASSLQGASTDTQYF. CDR3 nucleotide sequence: TGTGCTAGCAGCCTACAGGGCGCTAGCACAGATACGCAGTATTTT.